Following are 9 T cell receptor beta chains from one sample sequenced in a study of shared clonotypes between healthy human individuals. The table came from immunoSEQ multiplex PCR; TCRdb's copy has only in-frame clones and leaves some out. Of 2.3 million or so clones listed, 93% are singletons. The sample was naive CD4+ T cells from PBMCs. Described subset: CD45RA+ positively selected. Every receptor here comes from a young man in good health. Some clones in this sample may be carry-over from other donors' samples.

Points on this clone: This specimen includes other DNA sequences encoding the same CDR3. This rearrangement joins TRBV5-1 to TRBJ1-2; D might be TRBD1 (5 bases). The CDR3 has 15 residues. CDR1 is SGHRS and CDR2 is YFSETQ in the germline V gene. Deletions cut 0 bases from V and 3 bases from J, with 12 bases between. CDR3: CASSLGAGSDYGYTF. Here the CDR3 DNA reads TGCGCCAGCAGCTTGGGAGCAGGGTCCGACTATGGCTACACCTTC. Using reference TRBV5-1 and TRBJ1-2 for the parts outside the CDR3, the full variable domain is KAGVTQTPRYLIKTRGQQVTLSCSPISGHRSVSWYQQTPGQGLQFLFEYFSETQRNKGNFPGRFSGRQFSNSRSEMNVSTLELGDSALYLCASSLGAGSDYGYTFGSGTRLTVV.

V usage is TRBV14 and J usage is TRBJ1-2; D gene uncertain. The CDR3 covers 14 residues. The V end was cut by 0 bases, the J end by 7 bases, with 12 bases between. In germline, CDR1 is SGHDN, CDR2 FVKESK. The DNA for the CDR3 is TGTGCCAGCAGCCAAGAATGGGGAGTCGGTGGCTACACCTTC. As protein: CASSQEWGVGGYTF.

The V and J genes are TRBV6-5 and TRBJ1-3, with unresolved D. The V and J ends lost 0 bases and 8 bases respectively, with 8 bases between them. Germline loops: CDR1 MNHEY, CDR2 SVGAGI. The CDR3 extends over 13 amino acids. CDR3 bases: TGTGCCAGCAGTTACTCGAGGCTGGACACCATATATTTT. Protein sequence: CASSYSRLDTIYF.

The chain combines TRBV4-1 with TRBJ1-4; weak D call: TRBD1 (6 bases). The V and J ends lost 0 bases and 6 bases respectively, with 11 bases between them. The CDR3 totals 15 residues. The germline V gene encodes CDR1 MGHRA and CDR2 YSYEKL. CDR3 amino acids: CASSQETRGDEKLFF. In DNA, the CDR3 is TGCGCCAGCAGCCAAGAAACCAGGGGAGATGAAAAACTGTTTTTT.

The genes are TRBV7-9 and TRBJ2-5; 8 bases fit TRBD1. Looked up from germline, CDR1 is SEHNR and CDR2 is FQNEAQ (reference sequence). The V segment lost 3 bases and the J segment 5 bases; nucleotides outside the gene matches: 5. The CDR3 covers 14 residues. CDR3 sequence (DNA): TGTGCCAGCAGCTTTGACAGGGGCGGGGAGACCCAGTACTTC. This gives the protein CASSFDRGGETQYF.

The rearrangement joins TRBV2 to TRBJ1-5; D is perhaps TRBD1 (5 bases). This CDR3 spans 13 amino acids. V lost 8 bases, J lost 4 bases, and 12 bases lay in between. CDR1 and CDR2 (germline): SNHLY, FYNNEI. Here the CDR3 reads CASVGQRNQPQHF. The CDR3 DNA reads TGTGCCAGCGTGGGGCAGAGAAATCAGCCCCAGCATTTT. The full variable domain, in which reference TRBV2 and TRBJ1-5 provide the parts outside the CDR3, is EPEVTQTPSHQVTQMGQEVILRCVPISNHLYFYWYRQILGQKVEFLVSFYNNEISEKSEIFDDQFSVERPDGSNFTLKIRSTKLEDSAMYFCASVGQRNQPQHFGDGTRLSIL.

The V and J genes are TRBV7-2 and TRBJ1-3; D is ambiguous. The germline V gene has CDR1 SGHTA and CDR2 FQGNSA. The CDR3 sequence is 14 residues long. The V and J ends lost 4 bases and 7 bases respectively, with 14 bases between them. DNA of the CDR3: TGTGCCAGCAGCTCCCCGCCCGAGTTCAACACCATATATTTT. Amino acid sequence: CASSSPPEFNTIYF.

This chain joins TRBV11-2 and TRBJ2-5; a weak D match, TRBD1 (5 bases). Deletions cut 7 bases from V and 2 bases from J, with 20 bases between. Germline loops: CDR1 SGHAT, CDR2 FQNNGV. The CDR3 totals 16 residues. Here the CDR3 DNA reads TGTGCCAGCACCTCACAGGCGGCGGATGCTCAAGAGACCCAGTACTTC. Residues: CASTSQAADAQETQYF. The whole variable domain, filled in from reference TRBV11-2 and TRBJ2-5, reads EAGVAQSPRYKIIEKRQSVAFWCNPISGHATLYWYQQILGQGPKLLIQFQNNGVVDDSQLPKDRFSAERLKGVDSTLKIQPAKLEDSAVYLCASTSQAADAQETQYFGPGTRLLVL.

V gene TRBV28 combines with J gene TRBJ1-5; D is undetermined. Germline loops: CDR1 MDHEN, CDR2 SYDVKM. V shed 4 bases and J shed 7 bases, with 8 bases lying between them. The CDR3 totals 12 residues. The CDR3 DNA is TGTGCCAGCAGTTGGTTCGGCCAGCCCCAGCATTTT. It is translated as CASSWFGQPQHF.